Below, 21 T cell receptor beta chains from the same sample are listed, as sequenced in a study of tumor and adjacent non-tumor tissue in lung cancer. RNA was extracted from bulk tissue without any cell sorting. A modified ARM-PCR protocol with three rounds of nested PCR amplified TCRbeta. TCRdb re-derived calls from the multiplex PCR reads in MiXCR, one entry per CDR3 protein. The sample holds 120,000 or so distinct CDR3 sequences; over 65% are singletons and the top ten take roughly 13%. What was sequenced was lung tumor tissue. The receptors originated from a man aged 25 to 40 with non-small cell lung cancer.

A remark on this clonotype: Germline and junction disagree at one end, which may indicate a read error. The V call is TRBV11-2, the J call TRBJ2-5, with 7 bases fitting TRBD1. The CDR3 is 14 residues long. In germline, CDR1 is SGHAT, CDR2 FQNNGV. The CDR3 DNA reads TGTGCTAGCAGCTCCGGGGACAGCCAAGAGATCCAGTACTTC. Translation: CASSSGDSQEIQYF. The whole variable domain, filled in from reference TRBV11-2 and TRBJ2-5, reads EAGVAQSPRYKIIEKRQSVAFWCNPISGHATLYWYQQILGQGPKLLIQFQNNGVVDDSQLPKDRFSAERLKGVDSTLKIQPAKLEDSAVYLCASSSGDSQEIQYFGPGTRLLVL.

This clonotype was seen once. One end of the junction varies from germline; a read error may be responsible. V usage is TRBV11-2 and J usage is TRBJ2-7, with TRBD2 as a possible D gene (6 bases). Per the germline V gene, CDR1 is SGHAT and CDR2 is FQNNGV. The CDR3 runs to 12 residues. The CDR3 DNA sequence: TGTGCCGGCAGCTTAAGTCGGGGGGAGCAGTACTTC. Protein sequence: CAGSLSRGEQYF. Filled out from reference TRBV11-2 and TRBJ2-7, the complete variable domain reads EAGVAQSPRYKIIEKRQSVAFWCNPISGHATLYWYQQILGQGPKLLIQFQNNGVVDDSQLPKDRFSAERLKGVDSTLKIQPAKLEDSAVYLCAGSLSRGEQYFGPGTRLTVT.

The chain joins TRBV7-8 to TRBJ1-6; D not certain. The germline V gene encodes CDR1 SGHVS and CDR2 FQNEAQ. This CDR3 comprises 12 residues. Trimming stripped 4 bases from V and 14 bases from J, with 12 bases between. The chain's CDR3 is CASSSGNSALHF. CDR3 sequence (DNA): TGTGCCAGCAGCTCTGGGAATAGTGCCCTCCACTTT.

This clonotype showed up just once. One end of the junction fails to match germline, which may point to a read error. V gene TRBV20-1 combines with J gene TRBJ2-7, with 7 bases aligning to TRBD1. CDR1 is DFQATT and CDR2 is SNEGSKA in the germline V gene (reference sequence). The CDR3 is 12 amino acids. The CDR3 sequence: CSATRGLYEQYF. CDR3 DNA sequence: TGCAGTGCTACTAGGGGGCTCTACGAGCAGTACTTT.

In this sample, this clonotype turned up a few times. The chain uses TRBV20-1 and TRBJ1-1; D is uncertain. Deletions cut 5 bases from V and 6 bases from J, with 16 bases between. Per the germline V gene, CDR1 is DFQATT and CDR2 is SNEGSKA (reference sequence). The CDR3 consists of 13 residues. The CDR3 protein is CSAAGGEFSEAFF. The DNA for the CDR3 is TGCAGTGCTGCCGGTGGCGAGTTCTCTGAAGCTTTCTTT.

Note on this clonotype: A junction end diverges from the germline sequence, so it may reflect a read error. V is TRBV6-5 and J is TRBJ1-3; 8 positions agree with TRBD1. Germline V CDR1 and CDR2: MNHEY, SVGAGI. The CDR3 is 15 residues long. CDR3 loop: CVSRSDRGRGNTIYF. CDR3 DNA sequence: TGTGTCAGCAGGTCCGACAGGGGCCGGGGAAACACCATATATTTT.

This chain uses TRBV5-1 with TRBJ2-5; TRBD1 is a possible D gene (5 bases). The CDR3 covers 14 residues. The germline CDR1 and CDR2 sequences are SGHRS and YFSETQ. Trimming took 6 bases from V and 0 from J, leaving 12 bases between them. The CDR3 coding sequence is TGCGCCAGCACCGTAGTCAGGGACCAAGAGACCCAGTACTTC. Its protein is CASTVVRDQETQYF. The variable domain in full, with the rest retrieved from reference TRBV5-1 and TRBJ2-5, is KAGVTQTPRYLIKTRGQQVTLSCSPISGHRSVSWYQQTPGQGLQFLFEYFSETQRNKGNFPGRFSGRQFSNSRSEMNVSTLELGDSALYLCASTVVRDQETQYFGPGTRLLVL.

In the case of this clonotype: This may stem from a read error, because a much larger clone lies one nucleotide away. The chain links TRBV6-5 to TRBJ1-5, with D unresolved. There are 14 residues in the CDR3. V lost 7 bases, J lost 2 bases, and 12 bases lay in between. CDR1 and CDR2 (germline): MNHEY, SVGAGI. For the CDR3, the DNA is TGTGCCAGCAATGGGAGGGTAGGCAATCAGCCCCAGCATTTT. It encodes CASNGRVGNQPQHF.

This clonotype was recorded many times. J is TRBJ2-3 and V is TRBV20-1; 11 positions agree with TRBD2. Losses at the gene ends were 6 bases for V and 0 bases for J; bases not matched to a gene: 2. CDR1 and CDR2 from the germline V gene are DFQATT and SNEGSKA (reference sequence). The CDR3 loop spans 14 amino acids. The CDR3 nucleotides read TGCAGTGCCGTAGCGGGGGGGAGCACAGATACGCAGTATTTT. Its protein is CSAVAGGSTDTQYF.

Concerning this clonotype: This may be a read error: a much more frequent sequence differs by one nucleotide. This sequence joins TRBV12-3 or TRBV12-4 and TRBJ1-1; the D is unclear. This CDR3 has 13 residues. The CDR3 loop reads CASGLMVNTEAFF. CDR3 bases: TGTGCCAGCGGTTTAATGGTGAACACTGAAGCTTTCTTT.

With regard to this clonotype: Mismatch with germline at one junction end may stem from a read error. The chain joins TRBV20-1 to TRBJ2-1, with TRBD2 matching 8 bases. The CDR3 is 14 amino acids. The germline V gene has CDR1 DFQATT and CDR2 SNEGSKA (reference sequence). CDR3 loop: CGARAAGGHNEQLF. The CDR3 DNA sequence: TGCGGTGCCCGTGCGGCGGGAGGCCACAATGAGCAGCTCTTC.

Comment on this clonotype: A read error may explain this, as a much larger clone is one base away. The CDR3 end shows no conserved phenylalanine or tryptophan, and so a read error is likely. The chain recombines TRBV6-5 with TRBJ1-5, with 9 bases identical to TRBD1. CDR3 length: 16 amino acids. The V segment lost 0 bases and the J segment 6 bases; nucleotides outside the gene matches: 6. Germline-derived CDR1 and CDR2 are MNHEY and SVGAGI. The CDR3, as DNA: TGTGCCAGCAGTTACTCGGATGGGACAGGGATTCAGCCCCAGCATTTA. It encodes CASSYSDGTGIQPQHL.

This clonotype has ten or more counts. The V call is TRBV4-2, the J call TRBJ2-2, with 9 nucleotides matching TRBD2. Germline V gene sequence: CDR1 LGHNA, CDR2 YNFKEQ. With V trimmed by 0 bases and J by 8 bases, 7 bases remained unmatched. This CDR3 is built from 16 residues. For the CDR3, the DNA is TGTGCCAGCAGCCAAGATGGGTCTAGCGGGGTAGGGGAGCTGTTTTTT. Translating gives CASSQDGSSGVGELFF.

This clonotype was detected ten times or more. The chain joins TRBV20-1 to TRBJ2-1, with D unresolved. V was cut by 3 bases and J by 11 bases, with 14 bases left in between. The CDR3 runs to 12 residues. Germline V gene data show CDR1 as DFQATT and CDR2 as SNEGSKA (reference sequence). CDR3 residues: CSASLSNGKQFF. CDR3 DNA: TGCAGTGCTAGTTTAAGCAACGGAAAGCAGTTCTTC.

As for this clonotype: One base away lies a much larger clone, so this may be a sequencing read error. The DNA of the CDR3 is TGCGCCGGCAGCCAAGAATTGGCGGGTTCACCCCTCCACTTT. Amino acid sequence: CAGSQELAGSPLHF. The gene calls are TRBV4-3 and TRBJ1-6, with no clear D. Germline V lookup: CDR1 LGHNA, CDR2 YSLEER. The CDR3 totals 14 residues.

As concerns this clonotype: This may stem from a read error, because a much larger clone lies one nucleotide away. The chain has TRBV6-5 and TRBJ2-5; D may be TRBD1 or TRBD2 (6 bases each). V shed 5 bases and J shed 7 bases, with 14 bases lying between them. Germline loops: CDR1 MNHEY, CDR2 SVGAGI. This CDR3 contains 13 residues. CDR3 in amino acids: CASSPGADRTQYF. Written as DNA, the CDR3 is TGTGCCAGCAGTCCGGGGGCCGACAGGACCCAGTACTTC.

For this clonotype: A junction end diverges from the germline sequence, so it may reflect a read error. The chain uses TRBV4-3 and TRBJ2-1; 7 nucleotides line up with TRBD1. CDR1 is LGHNA, CDR2 YSLEER, per germline. This CDR3 spans 15 amino acids. CDR3 in amino acids: CASSQDLTGLNEQLF. CDR3 bases: TGCGCCAGCAGCCAAGACCTGACAGGGTTGAACGAGCAGTTGTTC.

This clonotype occurred many times. The rearrangement joins TRBV20-1 to TRBJ1-6; 7 bases are a match to TRBD1. The CDR3 extends over 13 amino acids. Germline V gives CDR1 DFQATT, CDR2 SNEGSKA (reference sequence). The V and J ends lost 6 bases and 9 bases, in that order; junction bases with no gene match: 8. Written as DNA, the CDR3 is TGCAGTGCCACGACAGGGTCAGGTTCACCCCTCCACTTT. This translates into CSATTGSGSPLHF.

This clonotype occurred once. The junction shows a germline mismatch at one end, possibly a read error. The chain employs TRBV6-6 and TRBJ2-7, with D maybe TRBD2 (5 bases). The CDR3 is 12 residues long. Germline values: CDR1 MNHNY, CDR2 SVGAGI (reference sequence). CDR3 DNA: TGTGCCAGCAGCCTAGCTGTCTATGAGCTGTACTTC. It specifies CASSLAVYELYF.

There are many counts of this clonotype. This chain connects TRBV5-1 to TRBJ2-3; 7 nucleotides match TRBD1. Trimming removed 4 bases from V and 3 bases from J; junction bases left unmatched: 11. The germline CDR1 and CDR2 sequences are SGHRS and YFSETQ. The CDR3 is 16 residues long. The CDR3 bases are TGCGCCAGCAGCACTACTCAGGGACAGCCGACAGATACGCAGTATTTT. Translation gives CASSTTQGQPTDTQYF. The full variable domain, its missing parts supplied by reference TRBV5-1 and TRBJ2-3, is KAGVTQTPRYLIKTRGQQVTLSCSPISGHRSVSWYQQTPGQGLQFLFEYFSETQRNKGNFPGRFSGRQFSNSRSEMNVSTLELGDSALYLCASSTTQGQPTDTQYFGPGTRLTVL.

Comments on this clonotype: This may stem from a read error, because a much larger clone lies one nucleotide away. V and J are TRBV6-1 and TRBJ1-5; TRBD1 aligns across 9 bases. The germline gives CDR1 MNHNS, CDR2 SASEGT. The CDR3 has 12 residues. CDR3 DNA sequence: TGTGCCACCACAGGGGGCAATCAGGCCCAGCATTTT. This encodes CATTGGNQAQHF.